This T cell receptor (beta chain) was identified in a study of blood T cell repertoires in COVID-19. Sequencing used immunoSEQ multiplex PCR; TCRdb keeps in-frame clones, though not all of them. This sample has some 300,000 clones, with 90% found just once. Germline V gene sequence: CDR1 SGHRS, CDR2 YFSETQ. This CDR3 spans 15 amino acids. V lost 1 base and J lost 5; bases outside the gene matches: 7. This chain joins TRBV5-1 and TRBJ1-1, with TRBD1 matching 8 bases. Material for sequencing was peripheral blood. The clonotype was recovered from a woman between 40 and 50 years old with COVID-19, enrolled during active disease. For the CDR3, the DNA is TGCGCCAGCAGCTTGTACGACAGGGGAGGGACTGAAGCTTTCTTT. This codes for CASSLYDRGGTEAFF.